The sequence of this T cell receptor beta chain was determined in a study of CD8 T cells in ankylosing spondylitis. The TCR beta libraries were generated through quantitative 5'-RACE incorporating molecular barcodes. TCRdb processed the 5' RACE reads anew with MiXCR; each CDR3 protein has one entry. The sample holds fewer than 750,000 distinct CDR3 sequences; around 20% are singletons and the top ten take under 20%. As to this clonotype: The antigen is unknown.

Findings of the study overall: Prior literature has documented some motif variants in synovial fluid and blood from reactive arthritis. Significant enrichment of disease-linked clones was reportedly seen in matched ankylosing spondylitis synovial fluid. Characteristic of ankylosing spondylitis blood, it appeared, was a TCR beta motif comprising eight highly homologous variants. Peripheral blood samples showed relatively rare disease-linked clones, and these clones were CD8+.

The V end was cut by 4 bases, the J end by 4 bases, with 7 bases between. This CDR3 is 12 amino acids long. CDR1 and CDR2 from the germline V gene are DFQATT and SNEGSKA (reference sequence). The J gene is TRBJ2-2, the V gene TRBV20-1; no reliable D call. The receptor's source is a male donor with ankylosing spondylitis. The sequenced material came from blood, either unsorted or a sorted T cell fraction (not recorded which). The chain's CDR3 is CSAIPTTGELFF. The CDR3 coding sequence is TGCAGTGCTATTCCGACCACCGGGGAGCTGTTTTTT.